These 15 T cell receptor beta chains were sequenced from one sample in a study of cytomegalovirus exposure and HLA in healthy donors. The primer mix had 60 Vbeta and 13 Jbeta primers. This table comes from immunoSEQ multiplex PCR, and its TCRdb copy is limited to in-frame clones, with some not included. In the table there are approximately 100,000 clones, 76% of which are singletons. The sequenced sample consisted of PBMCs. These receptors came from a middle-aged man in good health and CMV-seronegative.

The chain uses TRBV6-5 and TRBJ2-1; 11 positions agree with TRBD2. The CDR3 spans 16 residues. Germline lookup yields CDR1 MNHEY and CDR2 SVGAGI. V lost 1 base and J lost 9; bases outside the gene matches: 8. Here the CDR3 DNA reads TGTGCCAGCAGTTACTGGGTTAGCGGGGGGGCCGCTGAGCAGTTCTTC. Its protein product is CASSYWVSGGAAEQFF.

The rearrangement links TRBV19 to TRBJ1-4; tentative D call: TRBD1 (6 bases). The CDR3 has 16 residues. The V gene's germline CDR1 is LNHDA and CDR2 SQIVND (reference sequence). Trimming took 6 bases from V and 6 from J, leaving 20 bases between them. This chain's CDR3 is CASSMGAGKQDEKLFF. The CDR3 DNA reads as TGTGCCAGTAGCATGGGGGCAGGGAAGCAAGATGAAAAACTGTTTTTT.

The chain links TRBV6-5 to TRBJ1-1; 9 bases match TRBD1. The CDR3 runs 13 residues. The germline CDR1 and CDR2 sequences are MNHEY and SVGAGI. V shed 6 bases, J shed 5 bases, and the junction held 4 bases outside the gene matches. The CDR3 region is CASRRQGETEAFF. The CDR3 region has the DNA TGTGCCAGCAGGCGACAGGGGGAAACTGAAGCTTTCTTT.

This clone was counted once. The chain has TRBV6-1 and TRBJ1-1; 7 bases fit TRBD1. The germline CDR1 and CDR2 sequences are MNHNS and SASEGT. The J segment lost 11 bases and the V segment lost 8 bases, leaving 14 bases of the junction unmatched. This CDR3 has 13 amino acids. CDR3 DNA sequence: TGTGCCAGCTCAAACCAGGGGGGCGGGGATGCTTTCTTT. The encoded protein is CASSNQGGGDAFF.

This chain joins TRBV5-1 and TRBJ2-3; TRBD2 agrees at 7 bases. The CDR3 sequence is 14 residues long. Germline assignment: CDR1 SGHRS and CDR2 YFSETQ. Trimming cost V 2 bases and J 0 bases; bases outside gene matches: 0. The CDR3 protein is CASSFSGSTDTQYF. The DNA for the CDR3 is TGCGCCAGCAGCTTTAGCGGGAGCACAGATACGCAGTATTTT.

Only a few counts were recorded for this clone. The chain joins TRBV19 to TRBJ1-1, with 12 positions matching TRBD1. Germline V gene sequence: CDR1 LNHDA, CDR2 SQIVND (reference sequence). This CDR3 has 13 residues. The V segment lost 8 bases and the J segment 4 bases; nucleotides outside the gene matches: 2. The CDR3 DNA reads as TGTGCCAGTGAGGGACAGGGGGCCACTGAAGCTTTCTTT. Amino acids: CASEGQGATEAFF.

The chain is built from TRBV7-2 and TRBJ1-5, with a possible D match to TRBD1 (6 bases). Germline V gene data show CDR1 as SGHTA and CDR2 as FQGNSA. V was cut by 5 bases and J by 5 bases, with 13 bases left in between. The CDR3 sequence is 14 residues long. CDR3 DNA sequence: TGTGCCAGCAGCCTGGACAGCGATTATCAGCCCCAGCATTTT. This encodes CASSLDSDYQPQHF. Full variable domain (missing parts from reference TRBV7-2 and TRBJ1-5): GAGVSQSPSNKVTEKGKDVELRCDPISGHTALYWYRQSLGQGLEFLIYFQGNSAPDKSGLPSDRFSAERTGGSVSTLTIQRTQQEDSAVYLCASSLDSDYQPQHFGDGTRLSIL.

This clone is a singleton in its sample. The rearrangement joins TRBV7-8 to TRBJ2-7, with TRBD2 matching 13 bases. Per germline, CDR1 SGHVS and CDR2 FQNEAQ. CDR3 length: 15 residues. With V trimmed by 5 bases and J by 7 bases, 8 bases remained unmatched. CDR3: CASSLGTSGVDEQYV. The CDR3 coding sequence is TGTGCCAGCAGCCTAGGGACTAGCGGGGTGGATGAGCAGTACGTC.

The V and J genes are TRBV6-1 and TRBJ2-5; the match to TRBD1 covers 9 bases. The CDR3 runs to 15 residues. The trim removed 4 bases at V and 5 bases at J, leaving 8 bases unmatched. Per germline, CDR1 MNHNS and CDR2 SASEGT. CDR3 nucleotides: TGTGCCAGCAGTGTCGGACAGGGGAAAGGGGAGACCCAGTACTTC. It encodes CASSVGQGKGETQYF.

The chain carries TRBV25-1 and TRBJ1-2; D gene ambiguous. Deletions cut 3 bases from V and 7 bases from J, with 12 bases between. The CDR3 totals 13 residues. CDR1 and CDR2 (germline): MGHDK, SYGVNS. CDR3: CASSEDTTLGYTF. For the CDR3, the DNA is TGTGCCAGCAGTGAGGATACTACTCTTGGCTACACCTTC.

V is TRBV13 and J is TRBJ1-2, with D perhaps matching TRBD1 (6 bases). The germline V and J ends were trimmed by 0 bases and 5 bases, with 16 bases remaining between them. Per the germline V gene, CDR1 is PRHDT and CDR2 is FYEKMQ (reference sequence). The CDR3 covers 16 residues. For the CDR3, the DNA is TGTGCCAGCAGCTTAGGGGCAGGGGTGACCTCGTATGGCTACACCTTC. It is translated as CASSLGAGVTSYGYTF.

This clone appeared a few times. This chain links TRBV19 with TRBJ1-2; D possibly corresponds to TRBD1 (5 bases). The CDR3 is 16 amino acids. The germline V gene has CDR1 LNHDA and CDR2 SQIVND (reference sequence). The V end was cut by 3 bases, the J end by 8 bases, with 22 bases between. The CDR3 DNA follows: TGTGCCAGTAGTATCAATAAGCAGGGCCCTTCTAAGGGCTACACCTTC. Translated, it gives CASSINKQGPSKGYTF. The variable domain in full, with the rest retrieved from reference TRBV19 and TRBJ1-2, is DGGITQSPKYLFRKEGQNVTLSCEQNLNHDAMYWYRQDPGQGLRLIYYSQIVNDFQKGDIAEGYSVSREKKESFPLTVTSAQKNPTAFYLCASSINKQGPSKGYTFGSGTRLTVV.

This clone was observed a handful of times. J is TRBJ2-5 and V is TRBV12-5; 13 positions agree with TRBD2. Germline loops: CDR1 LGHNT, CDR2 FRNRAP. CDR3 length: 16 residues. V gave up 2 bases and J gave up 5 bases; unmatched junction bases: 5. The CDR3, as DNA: TGTGCTAGTGGTTTGACTAGCGGGGGGGGAGGGGAGACCCAGTACTTC. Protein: CASGLTSGGGGETQYF.

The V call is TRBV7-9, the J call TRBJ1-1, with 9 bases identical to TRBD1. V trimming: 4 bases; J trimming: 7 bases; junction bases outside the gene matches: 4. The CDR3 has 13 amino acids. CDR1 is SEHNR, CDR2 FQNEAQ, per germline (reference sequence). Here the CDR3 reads CASSSTGGGEAFF. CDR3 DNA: TGTGCCAGCAGCTCGACAGGGGGTGGTGAAGCTTTCTTT.

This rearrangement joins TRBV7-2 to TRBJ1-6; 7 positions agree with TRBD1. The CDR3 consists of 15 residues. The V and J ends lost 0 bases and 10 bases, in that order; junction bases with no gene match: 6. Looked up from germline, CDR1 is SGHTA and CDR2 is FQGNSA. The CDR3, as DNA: TGTGCCAGCAGCTTAGCGAGGCAGGGGGACTCACCCCTCCACTTT. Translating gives CASSLARQGDSPLHF.